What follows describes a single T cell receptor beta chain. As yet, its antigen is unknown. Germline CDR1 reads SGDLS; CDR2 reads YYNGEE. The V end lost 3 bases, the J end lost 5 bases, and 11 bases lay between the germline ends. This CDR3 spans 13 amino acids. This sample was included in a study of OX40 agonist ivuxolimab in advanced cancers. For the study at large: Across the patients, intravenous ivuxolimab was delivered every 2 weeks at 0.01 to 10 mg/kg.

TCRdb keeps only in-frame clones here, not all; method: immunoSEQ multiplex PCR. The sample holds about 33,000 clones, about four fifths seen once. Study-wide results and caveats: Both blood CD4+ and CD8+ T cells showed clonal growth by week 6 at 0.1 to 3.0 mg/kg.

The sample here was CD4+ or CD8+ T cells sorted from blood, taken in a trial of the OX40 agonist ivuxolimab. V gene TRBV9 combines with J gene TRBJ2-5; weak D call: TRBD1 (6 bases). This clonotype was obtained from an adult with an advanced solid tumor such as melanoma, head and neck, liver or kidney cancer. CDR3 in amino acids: CASSAGGDETQYF. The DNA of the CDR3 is TGTGCCAGCAGCGCTGGGGGCGATGAGACCCAGTACTTC.